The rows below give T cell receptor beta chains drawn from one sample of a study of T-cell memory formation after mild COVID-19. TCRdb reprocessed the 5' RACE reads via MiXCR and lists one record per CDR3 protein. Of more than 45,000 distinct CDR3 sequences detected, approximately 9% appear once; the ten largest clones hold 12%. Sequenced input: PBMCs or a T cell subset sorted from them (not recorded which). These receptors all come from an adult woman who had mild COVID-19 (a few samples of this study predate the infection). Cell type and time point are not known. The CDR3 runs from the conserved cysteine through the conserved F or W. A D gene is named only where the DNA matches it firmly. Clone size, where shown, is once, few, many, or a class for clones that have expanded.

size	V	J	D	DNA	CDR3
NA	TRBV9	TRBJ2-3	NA	TGTGCCAGCAGCCCGTGGCGATCCACAGATACGCAGTATTTT	CASSPWRSTDTQYF
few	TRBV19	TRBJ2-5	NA	TGTGCCAGTAGTATCGCCCTGGGCTTGGCAGAGACCCAGTACTTC	CASSIALGLAETQYF
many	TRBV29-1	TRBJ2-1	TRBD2	TGCAGCGTTGTCGGGACTAGCGGGCGAGTCTCCTACAATGAGCAGTTCTTC	CSVVGTSGRVSYNEQFF
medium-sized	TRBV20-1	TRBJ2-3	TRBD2	TGCAGTGCTAGAGATCTCAGGCGGGGGGAGGCAGATACGCAGTATTTT	CSARDLRRGEADTQYF
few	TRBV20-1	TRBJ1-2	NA	TGCAGTGCTAATTTACGGGGCACCTATGGCTACACCTTC	CSANLRGTYGYTF
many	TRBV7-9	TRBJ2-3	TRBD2	TGTGCCAGCAGCGACGCTGGACTAGCGGGCTTCACAGATACGCAGTATTTT	CASSDAGLAGFTDTQYF
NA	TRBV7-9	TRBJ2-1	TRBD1	TGTGCCATCCTTTCCGGTCCCGGGACAGGGTTTGAGCAGTTCTTC	CAILSGPGTGFEQFF
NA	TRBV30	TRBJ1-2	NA	TGTGCCTGGAGTGTCCCAGGACAGCTATGGAGGGGCTCCTATGGCTACACCTTC	CAWSVPGQLWRGSYGYTF
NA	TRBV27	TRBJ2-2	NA	TGTGCCAGCAGTGCAGGGAATCTGGACACCGGGGAGCTGTTTTTT	CASSAGNLDTGELFF
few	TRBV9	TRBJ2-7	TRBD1	TGTGCCAGCAGTCCCGGGACAGGCGCCTACGAGCAGTACTTC	CASSPGTGAYEQYF
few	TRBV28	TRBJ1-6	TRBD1	TGTGCCAGCAGGACAGGGGCCGGTTCACCCCTCCACTTT	CASRTGAGSPLHF
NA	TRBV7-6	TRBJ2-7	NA	TGTGCCAGCAGCTTAGGAGGGACTTTTAGCTCCTACGAGCAGTACTTC	CASSLGGTFSSYEQYF
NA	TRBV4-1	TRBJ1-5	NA	TGCGCCAGCAGCCAAGGCGGGATCAATCAGCCCCAGCATTTT	CASSQGGINQPQHF
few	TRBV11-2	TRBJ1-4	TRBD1	TGTGCCAGCAGCTTAAACACAGGGGAAGGAAGTGAAAAACTGTTTTTT	CASSLNTGEGSEKLFF
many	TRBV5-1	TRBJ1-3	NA	TGCGCCAGCAGCCCGGATCCGAGCTCTGGAAACACCATATATTTT	CASSPDPSSGNTIYF
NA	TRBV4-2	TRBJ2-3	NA	TGTGCCAGCAGCCAAGATCCGGCGACGGATACGCAGTATTTT	CASSQDPATDTQYF
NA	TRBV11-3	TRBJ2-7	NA	TGTGCCAGCAGCCTTCGGCATCCCGAGCAGTACTTC	CASSLRHPEQYF
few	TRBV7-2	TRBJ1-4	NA	TGTGCCAGCAGCTCCCAGTTTTCGTCCGAAAAACTGTTTTTT	CASSSQFSSEKLFF
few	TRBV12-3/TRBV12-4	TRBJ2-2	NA	TGTGCCAGCAGTTTGGGTCGACAGGCGAACACCGGGGAGCTGTTTTTT	CASSLGRQANTGELFF
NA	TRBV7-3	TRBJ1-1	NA	TGTGCCAGCAGCGAATGGGGGAGGGTGAGGAACACTGAAGCTTTCTTT	CASSEWGRVRNTEAFF
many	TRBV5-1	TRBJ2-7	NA	TGCGCCAGCAGCCTAGGACAGAGACTTTCCTACGAGCAGTACTTC	CASSLGQRLSYEQYF
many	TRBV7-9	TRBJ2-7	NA	TGTGCCAGCAGCTTAGGAGCGGGCAGGGGCGCCTACGAGCAGTACTTC	CASSLGAGRGAYEQYF
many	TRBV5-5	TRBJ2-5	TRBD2	TGTGCCAGCAGCTTGTGGGAGGGCGAGACCCAGTACTTC	CASSLWEGETQYF
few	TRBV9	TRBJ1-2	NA	TGTGCCAGCAGCGTCGCGGGGGCGGCCTATGGCTACACCTTC	CASSVAGAAYGYTF
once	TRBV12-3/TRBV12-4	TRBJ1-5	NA	TGTGCCAGCAGTTTATCAGGGTATAGCAATCAGCCCCAGCATTTT	CASSLSGYSNQPQHF
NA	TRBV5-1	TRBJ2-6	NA	TGCGCCAGCAGCTTTCAGGGGAGGAGTGGTGGGGCCAACGTCCTGACTTTC	CASSFQGRSGGANVLTF
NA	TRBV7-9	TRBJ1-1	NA	TGTGCCAGCAGCGGTCTGCCTGGGACTGAAGCTTTCTTT	CASSGLPGTEAFF
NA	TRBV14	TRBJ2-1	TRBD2	TGTGCCAGCAGCCAAACTAGCGGGGACAATGAGCAGTTCTTC	CASSQTSGDNEQFF
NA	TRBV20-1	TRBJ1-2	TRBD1	TGCAGTGCTAGAGATGGGACAGGGAGAGACGGCTACACCTTC	CSARDGTGRDGYTF
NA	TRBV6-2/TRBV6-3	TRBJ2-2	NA	TGTGCCAGCAGTCCCGATGCCGGGGAGCTGTATTTT	CASSPDAGELYF
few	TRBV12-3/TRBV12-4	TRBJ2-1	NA	TGTGCCAGCAGTTTCCCTCTAGTCTTC	CASSFPLVF